This TCR beta chain was recorded in a study of siplizumab effects on memory and regulatory T cells. TCRdb's copy holds only in-frame clones and misses some; the assay was immunoSEQ multiplex PCR. Of 100,000 or so clones listed, approximately 94% were seen once; the top ten hold about 0.32%. Findings of the study overall: For siplizumab cultures, the suppressive function of their proliferating Tregs was not confirmed. A mean of approximately 69% of mappable alloreactive CD4+ clones were Treg-derived with siplizumab, compared with about 28% in controls. The alloreactive clones that mapped to unstimulated subsets made up only a minor fraction. Sequences that were alloreactive and traceable to unstimulated CD4+ memory cells were significantly reduced by siplizumab.

Germline-derived CDR1 and CDR2 are MDHEN and SYDVKM. The V gene end was trimmed by 8 bases and the J gene end by 1 base; junction bases not matched to a gene: 9. The CDR3 spans 15 residues. With respect to this clone: Its antigen is still unknown.

V gene TRBV28 combines with J gene TRBJ2-7, with 9 nucleotides matching TRBD1. The TCR sequence derives from a human donor in good health. Sequencing was done on a sample of CD4+ T cells sorted from blood. The CDR3 sequence is CASVSGTGISYEQYF. DNA of the CDR3: TGTGCCAGCGTGTCTGGGACAGGGATTTCCTACGAGCAGTACTTC.